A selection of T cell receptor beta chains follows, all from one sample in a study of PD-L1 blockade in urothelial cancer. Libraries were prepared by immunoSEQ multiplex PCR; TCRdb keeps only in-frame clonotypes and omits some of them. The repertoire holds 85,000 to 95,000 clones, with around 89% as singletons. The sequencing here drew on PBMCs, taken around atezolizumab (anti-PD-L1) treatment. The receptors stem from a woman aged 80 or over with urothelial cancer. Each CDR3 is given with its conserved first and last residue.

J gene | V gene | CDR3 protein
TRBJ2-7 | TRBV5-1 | CASRTLTGGREEQYF
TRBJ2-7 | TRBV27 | CASRGYSGLADYEQYF
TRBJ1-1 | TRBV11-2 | CASSSLDQGAFF
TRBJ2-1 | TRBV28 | CASGRGLANEQFF
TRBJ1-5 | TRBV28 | CASSRNRGFGNQPQHF
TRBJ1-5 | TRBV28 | CASSSGGRSQPQHF
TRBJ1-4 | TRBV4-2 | CASSPRSLATNEKLFF
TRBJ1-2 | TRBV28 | CASSLAGQGGYTF
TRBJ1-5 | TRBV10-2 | CASSENSNQPQHF
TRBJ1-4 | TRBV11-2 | CASSLDQAIGKLFF
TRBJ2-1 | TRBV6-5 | CASSSGQSTTKQFF
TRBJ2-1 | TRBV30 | CAWKQSTRSSYNEQFF
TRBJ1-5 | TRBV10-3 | CAISERQVGNQPQHF
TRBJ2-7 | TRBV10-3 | CAIKASGSSEQYF
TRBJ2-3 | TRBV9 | CASNGGGSTDTQYF
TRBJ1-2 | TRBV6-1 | CASKTGGVGYTF
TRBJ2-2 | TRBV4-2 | CASSQDSVAGELFF